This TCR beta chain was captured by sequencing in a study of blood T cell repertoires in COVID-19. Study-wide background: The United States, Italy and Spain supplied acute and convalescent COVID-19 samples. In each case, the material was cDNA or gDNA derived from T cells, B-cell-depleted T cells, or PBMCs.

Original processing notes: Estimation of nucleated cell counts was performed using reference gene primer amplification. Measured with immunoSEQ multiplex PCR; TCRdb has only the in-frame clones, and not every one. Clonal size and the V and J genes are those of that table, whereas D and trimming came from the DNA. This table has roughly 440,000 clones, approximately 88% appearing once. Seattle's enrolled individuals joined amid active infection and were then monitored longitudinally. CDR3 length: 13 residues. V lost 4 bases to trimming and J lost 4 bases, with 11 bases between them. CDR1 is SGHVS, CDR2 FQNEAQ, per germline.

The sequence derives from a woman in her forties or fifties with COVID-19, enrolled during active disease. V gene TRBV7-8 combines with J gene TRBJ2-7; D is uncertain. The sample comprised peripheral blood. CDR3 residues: CASSSTETYEQYF. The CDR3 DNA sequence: TGTGCCAGCAGCTCAACAGAGACATACGAGCAGTACTTC.